The 24 T cell receptor beta chains in this list originate from one sample, sequenced in a study of T cells expressing NK-cell markers (TCRdb year 2020). The library was produced with 5' RACE. Instrument used: Illumina HiSeq 2000. Each entry corresponds to one CDR3 protein sequence from reads that TCRdb reprocessed, and DNA is not given. The sample's table covers 140,000 or so distinct CDR3 sequences. The top ten clonotypes cover less than 15% of the sample. The sample taken for sequencing was blood T cells: a sorted CD56 or NKG2C T cell subset, CD4+ or CD8+ T cells, or bulk PBMC T cells (not recorded which). The receptors shown here come from a man younger than 30 in good health. Donor details come from another sample of the same person, matched by shared clones.

The rearrangement joins TRBV7-9 to TRBJ1-2. This CDR3 contains 15 residues. Germline CDR1 SEHNR, CDR2 FQNEAQ (reference sequence). CDR3 region: CASSLGWTQNYGYTF.

This CDR3 reads CASSFWTSAAYEQYF. V and J are TRBV3-1 and TRBJ2-7; the D call of TRBD2 rests on TCRdb alone, since no DNA is present to check it. Germline CDR1 is LGHDT and CDR2 is YNNKEL (reference sequence). There are 15 residues in the CDR3.

The CDR3 sequence: CASSLGQATEQFF. This chain uses TRBV11-2 with TRBJ2-1. Per the germline V gene, CDR1 is SGHAT and CDR2 is FQNNGV. The length of the CDR3 is 13 residues.

V is TRBV15 and J is TRBJ2-5; TCRdb lists TRBD2, though no DNA is available to test this call. In germline, CDR1 is LNHNV, CDR2 YYDKDF (reference sequence). The CDR3 spans 15 residues. The chain's CDR3 is CATSPGTSGSETQYF.

The chain combines TRBV19 with TRBJ2-3. The CDR3 consists of 13 residues. The germline V gene has CDR1 LNHDA and CDR2 SQIVND (reference sequence). CDR3 residues: CASSPLRSDTQYF.

The rearrangement uses TRBV6-5 and TRBJ2-7. Germline CDR1 and CDR2: MNHEY and SVGAGI. The CDR3 has 13 residues. CDR3 loop: CASSYKQSYEQYF.

The V gene is TRBV27, the J gene TRBJ2-3; the D gene TCRdb calls, TRBD2, cannot be checked with no DNA. The CDR3 loop spans 18 amino acids. Germline V CDR1 and CDR2: MNHEY, SMNVEV (reference sequence). The CDR3 reads CASSPLSTSGVSTDTQYF.

This chain links TRBV28 with TRBJ1-5; TCRdb designates TRBD1, a call that cannot be tested without DNA. Germline loops: CDR1 MDHEN, CDR2 SYDVKM. The CDR3 has 18 amino acids. CDR3 loop: CASIDGQGLLVSGQPQHF.

The rearrangement joins TRBV30 to TRBJ1-2. This CDR3 has 15 residues. In germline, CDR1 is GTSNPN, CDR2 SVGIG (reference sequence). This CDR3 reads CAWSGVKDRDYGYTF.

This chain connects TRBV14 to TRBJ2-7; lacking DNA, the TRBD1 call made by TCRdb goes unchecked. The CDR3 runs to 14 residues. The germline V gene encodes CDR1 SGHDN and CDR2 FVKESK. The chain's CDR3 is CASSQLGVTYEQYF.

V usage is TRBV23-1 and J usage is TRBJ2-3; lacking DNA, the TRBD1 call made by TCRdb goes unchecked. TRBV23-1 is sorted into the ORF group, with uncertain function. The CDR3 sequence is 15 residues long. The CDR3 spells CASSRRRGCTDTQYF.

This chain uses TRBV19 with TRBJ2-1; TCRdb's assignment of TRBD2 cannot be checked, as there is no DNA. From germline, CDR1 is LNHDA and CDR2 SQIVND (reference sequence). CDR3 size: 18 residues. CDR3 residues: CASSIVASGRQTYNEQFF.

CDR3 sequence: CASSMAGGANEQFF. The chain has TRBV19 and TRBJ2-1; the D call from TCRdb, TRBD2, cannot be confirmed without DNA. Per germline, CDR1 LNHDA and CDR2 SQIVND (reference sequence). The CDR3 sequence is 14 residues long. Drawing the rest from reference TRBV19 and TRBJ2-1, the complete variable domain is DGGITQSPKYLFRKEGQNVTLSCEQNLNHDAMYWYRQDPGQGLRLIYYSQIVNDFQKGDIAEGYSVSREKKESFPLTVTSAQKNPTAFYLCASSMAGGANEQFFGPGTRLTVL.

This chain joins TRBV6-5 and TRBJ1-6; TCRdb names TRBD1, which stays unverified in the absence of DNA. The CDR3 has 18 amino acids. Germline V gene sequence: CDR1 MNHEY, CDR2 SVGAGI. CDR3 in amino acids: CASSYSLSGSSYNSPLHF.

The gene calls are TRBV6-2 or TRBV6-3 and TRBJ2-3; TCRdb calls TRBD2, which cannot be checked without DNA. CDR1 and CDR2 from the germline V gene are MNHEY and SVGEGT. CDR3 length: 16 amino acids. CDR3 sequence reads: CASSQTSGPSTDTQYF.

The rearrangement joins TRBV5-4 to TRBJ2-7. The CDR3 is made up of 12 amino acids. Germline V gene sequence: CDR1 SGHNT, CDR2 YYREEE (reference sequence). CDR3 protein: CASSLDTDEQYF. Looking up the rest from reference TRBV5-4 and TRBJ2-7 gives the full variable domain: ETGVTQSPTHLIKTRGQQVTLRCSSQSGHNTVSWYQQALGQGPQFIFQYYREEENGRGNFPPRFSGLQFPNYSSELNVNALELDDSALYLCASSLDTDEQYFGPGTRLTVT.

This CDR3 is CASSFRRDGGLAGVGNTDTQYF. The chain carries TRBV7-6 and TRBJ2-3; the D call from TCRdb, TRBD2, cannot be confirmed without DNA. Germline lookup yields CDR1 SGHVS and CDR2 FNYEAQ. The CDR3 has 22 amino acids.

This sequence joins TRBV21-1 and TRBJ2-3. TRBV21-1 is described as a pseudogene. This CDR3 has 14 amino acids. The CDR3 is CASRKGQAADTQYF.

The chain links TRBV20-1 to TRBJ2-7; the D call of TRBD1 rests on TCRdb alone, since no DNA is present to check it. CDR3 length: 15 residues. Per germline, CDR1 DFQATT and CDR2 SNEGSKA (reference sequence). CDR3 sequence reads: CSARGGQGAGYEQYF.

The V and J genes are TRBV28 and TRBJ2-3; TCRdb gives TRBD2 as the D gene, but with no DNA this cannot be confirmed. The length of the CDR3 is 15 residues. From germline, CDR1 is MDHEN and CDR2 SYDVKM. CDR3 in amino acids: CASSQGAGETDTQYF. The entire variable domain, with the rest obtained from reference TRBV28 and TRBJ2-3, is as follows: DVKVTQSSRYLVKRTGEKVFLECVQDMDHENMFWYRQDPGLGLRLIYFSYDVKMKEKGDIPEGYSVSREKKERFSLILESASTNQTSMYLCASSQGAGETDTQYFGPGTRLTVL.

The CDR3 sequence is CATSRGLAGIDVTQYF. This rearrangement joins TRBV15 to TRBJ2-3; TCRdb's D call, TRBD2, is unchecked because there is no DNA. CDR1 is LNHNV and CDR2 is YYDKDF in the germline V gene (reference sequence). The length of the CDR3 is 16 residues.

The chain employs TRBV27 and TRBJ2-7; TCRdb lists TRBD1, though no DNA is available to test this call. Germline-derived CDR1 and CDR2 are MNHEY and SMNVEV (reference sequence). This CDR3 comprises 14 residues. The CDR3 protein is CASSFSGTGNEQYF.

The V call is TRBV4-2, the J call TRBJ2-1; TCRdb's D call of TRBD1 is untestable without DNA. This CDR3 spans 15 amino acids. The V gene's germline CDR1 is LGHNA and CDR2 YNFKEQ. This CDR3 is CASSQGRGPHNEQFF.

The chain employs TRBV15 and TRBJ2-5; TCRdb indicates TRBD2, and absent DNA this call remains unverified. Germline V CDR1 and CDR2: LNHNV, YYDKDF (reference sequence). The length of the CDR3 is 17 residues. The CDR3 here is CATSGKVREGRGETQYF.